A single T cell receptor (beta chain) is shown here with its context. Antigen unknown. This record belongs to a study of blood T cells in healthy people across ages. Findings of the study overall: Older age went with lower TCR beta diversity per million T cells, in a roughly linear way. Investigators treated diversity estimates from one million T cells as underestimates.

Primers used in a second PCR of roughly 6 to 12 cycles were a sample-barcoded 5' primer and a J-beta primer mix. All cDNA molecules were each tagged by a template-switch adaptor with 12 random nucleotides. Any given sample supplied a minimum of 3 million CDR3-containing paired-end reads. TCRdb re-analysed the 5' RACE reads in MiXCR, keeping a single row per CDR3 protein. The table lists fewer than 750,000 distinct CDR3 sequences, 40% to 50% of them singletons. Germline CDR1 and CDR2: LNHDA and SQIVND (reference sequence). This CDR3 comprises 14 residues. V shed 9 bases, J shed 8 bases, and the junction held 12 bases outside the gene matches.

Specimen: blood. The TCR comes from an elderly man in good health. The rearrangement uses TRBV19 and TRBJ2-1, with 8 bases lining up with TRBD2. CDR3: CASRQAGEVDEQFF. The CDR3 coding sequence is TGTGCCAGCAGACAAGCGGGAGAGGTGGATGAGCAGTTCTTC.